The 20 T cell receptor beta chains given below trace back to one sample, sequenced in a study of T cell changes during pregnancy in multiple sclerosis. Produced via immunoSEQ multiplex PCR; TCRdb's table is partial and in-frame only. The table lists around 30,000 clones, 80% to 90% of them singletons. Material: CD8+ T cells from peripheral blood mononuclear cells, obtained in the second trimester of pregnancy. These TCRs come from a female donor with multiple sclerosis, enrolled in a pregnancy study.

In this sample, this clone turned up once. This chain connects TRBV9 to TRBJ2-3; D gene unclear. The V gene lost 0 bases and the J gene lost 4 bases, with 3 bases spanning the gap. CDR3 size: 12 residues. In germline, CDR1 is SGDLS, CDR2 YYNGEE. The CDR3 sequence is CASSVASDTQYF. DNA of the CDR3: TGTGCCAGCAGCGTAGCCTCAGATACGCAGTATTTT.

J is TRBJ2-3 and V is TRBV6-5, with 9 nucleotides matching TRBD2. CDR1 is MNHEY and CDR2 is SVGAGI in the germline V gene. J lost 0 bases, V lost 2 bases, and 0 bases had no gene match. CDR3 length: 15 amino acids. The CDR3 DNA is TGTGCCAGCAGTTACGCGGGGGGGAGCACAGATACGCAGTATTTT. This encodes CASSYAGGSTDTQYF.

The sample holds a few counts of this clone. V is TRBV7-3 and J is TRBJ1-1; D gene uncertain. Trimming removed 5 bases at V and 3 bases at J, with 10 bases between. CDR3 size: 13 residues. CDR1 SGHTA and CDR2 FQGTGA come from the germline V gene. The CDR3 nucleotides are TGTGCCAGCAGCCTACGAACGGACACTGAAGCTTTCTTT. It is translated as CASSLRTDTEAFF.

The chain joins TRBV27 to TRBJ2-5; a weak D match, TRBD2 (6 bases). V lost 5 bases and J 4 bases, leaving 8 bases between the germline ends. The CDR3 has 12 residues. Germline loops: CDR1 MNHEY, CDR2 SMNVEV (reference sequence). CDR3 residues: CASSRGGETQYF. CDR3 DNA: TGTGCCAGCAGTCGGGGAGGAGAGACCCAGTACTTC.

The CDR3 reads CASPTGSGTEAFF. Here the CDR3 DNA reads TGTGCCAGCCCAACAGGGTCCGGCACTGAAGCTTTCTTT. This chain joins TRBV5-4 and TRBJ1-1; a possible D gene is TRBD1 (6 bases). This CDR3 spans 13 amino acids. CDR1 is SGHNT and CDR2 is YYREEE in the germline V gene (reference sequence). Trimming pared 7 bases from V and 4 bases from J, leaving 14 bases between. The whole variable domain, remainder taken from reference TRBV5-4 and TRBJ1-1, is ETGVTQSPTHLIKTRGQQVTLRCSSQSGHNTVSWYQQALGQGPQFIFQYYREEENGRGNFPPRFSGLQFPNYSSELNVNALELDDSALYLCASPTGSGTEAFFGQGTRLTVV.

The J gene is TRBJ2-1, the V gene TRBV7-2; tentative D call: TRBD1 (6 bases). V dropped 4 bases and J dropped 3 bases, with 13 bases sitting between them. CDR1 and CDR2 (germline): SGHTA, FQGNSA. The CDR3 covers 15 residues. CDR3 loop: CASSSLQGSYNEQFF. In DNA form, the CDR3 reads TGTGCCAGCAGCTCATTACAGGGAAGCTACAATGAGCAGTTCTTC.

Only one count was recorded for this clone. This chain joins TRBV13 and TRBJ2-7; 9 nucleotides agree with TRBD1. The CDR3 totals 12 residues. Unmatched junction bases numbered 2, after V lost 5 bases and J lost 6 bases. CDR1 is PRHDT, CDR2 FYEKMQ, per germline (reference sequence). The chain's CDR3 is CASSMDRGEQYF. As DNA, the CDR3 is TGTGCCAGCAGCATGGACAGGGGCGAGCAGTACTTC.

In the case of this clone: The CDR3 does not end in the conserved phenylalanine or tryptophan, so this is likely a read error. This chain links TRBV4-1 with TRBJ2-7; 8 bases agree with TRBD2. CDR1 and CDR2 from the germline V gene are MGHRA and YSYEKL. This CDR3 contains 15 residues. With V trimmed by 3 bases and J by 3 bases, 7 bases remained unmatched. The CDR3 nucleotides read TGCGCCAGCAGCCACCGGGCGGGGGGCCACTACGAGCAGTACTTA. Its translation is CASSHRAGGHYEQYL.

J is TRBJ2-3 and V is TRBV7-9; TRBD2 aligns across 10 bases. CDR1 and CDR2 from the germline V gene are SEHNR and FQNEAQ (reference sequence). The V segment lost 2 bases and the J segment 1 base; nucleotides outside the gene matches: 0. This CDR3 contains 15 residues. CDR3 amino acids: CASSLLAGGTDTQYF. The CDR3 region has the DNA TGTGCCAGCAGCTTACTAGCGGGGGGCACAGATACGCAGTATTTT.

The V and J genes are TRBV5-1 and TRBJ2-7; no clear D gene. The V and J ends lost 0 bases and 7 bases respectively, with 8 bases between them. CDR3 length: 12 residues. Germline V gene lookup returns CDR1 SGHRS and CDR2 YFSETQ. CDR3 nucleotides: TGCGCCAGCAGCTTGGACGCGAGGGAGCAGTACTTC. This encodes CASSLDAREQYF.

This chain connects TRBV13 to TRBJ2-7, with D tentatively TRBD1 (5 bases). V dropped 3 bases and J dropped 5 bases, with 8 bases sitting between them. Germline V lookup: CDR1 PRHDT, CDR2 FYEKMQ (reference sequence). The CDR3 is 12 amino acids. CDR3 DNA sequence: TGTGCCAGCAGCTTGCTCAGGGACGAGCAGTACTTC. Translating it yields CASSLLRDEQYF. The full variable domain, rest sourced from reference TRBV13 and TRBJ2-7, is AAGVIQSPRHLIKEKRETATLKCYPIPRHDTVYWYQQGPGQDPQFLISFYEKMQSDKGSIPDRFSAQQFSDYHSELNMSSLELGDSALYFCASSLLRDEQYFGPGTRLTVT.

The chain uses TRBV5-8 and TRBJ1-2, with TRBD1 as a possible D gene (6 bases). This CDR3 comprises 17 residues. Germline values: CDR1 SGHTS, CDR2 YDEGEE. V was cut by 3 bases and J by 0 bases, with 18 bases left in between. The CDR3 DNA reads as TGTGCCAGCAGCTCGGACAGAGTACTAATAACTAACTATGGCTACACCTTC. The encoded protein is CASSSDRVLITNYGYTF.

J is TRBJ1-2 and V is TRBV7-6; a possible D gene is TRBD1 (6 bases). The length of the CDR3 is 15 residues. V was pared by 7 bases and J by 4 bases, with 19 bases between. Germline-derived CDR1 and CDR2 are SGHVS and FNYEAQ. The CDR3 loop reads CASKLTRGGGYGYTF. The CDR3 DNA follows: TGTGCCAGCAAGTTGACTCGAGGGGGGGGCTATGGCTACACCTTC.

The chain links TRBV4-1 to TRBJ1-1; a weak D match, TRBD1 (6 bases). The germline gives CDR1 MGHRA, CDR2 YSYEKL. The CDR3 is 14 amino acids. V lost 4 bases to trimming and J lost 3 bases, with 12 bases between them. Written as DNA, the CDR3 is TGCGCCAGCAGCCCCGGCCAGGGGTACACTGAAGCTTTCTTT. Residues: CASSPGQGYTEAFF.

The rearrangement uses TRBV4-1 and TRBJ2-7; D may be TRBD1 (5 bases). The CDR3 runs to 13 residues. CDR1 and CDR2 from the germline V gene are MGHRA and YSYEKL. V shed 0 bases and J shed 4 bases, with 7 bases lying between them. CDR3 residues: CASSQDDSYEQYF. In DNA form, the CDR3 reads TGCGCCAGCAGCCAAGATGACAGTTACGAGCAGTACTTC.

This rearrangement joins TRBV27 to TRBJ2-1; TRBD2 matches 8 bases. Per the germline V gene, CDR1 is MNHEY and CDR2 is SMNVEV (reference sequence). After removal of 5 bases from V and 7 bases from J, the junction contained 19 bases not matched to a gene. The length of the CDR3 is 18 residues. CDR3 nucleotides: TGTGCCAGCAGTCCTGCGGGGGGACTGCCCGTAGCCTGGAATGAGCAGTTCTTC. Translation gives CASSPAGGLPVAWNEQFF.

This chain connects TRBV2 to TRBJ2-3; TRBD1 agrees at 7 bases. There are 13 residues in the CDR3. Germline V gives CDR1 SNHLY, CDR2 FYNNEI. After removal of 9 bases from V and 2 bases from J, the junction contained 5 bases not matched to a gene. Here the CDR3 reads CARDRENTDTQYF. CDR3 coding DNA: TGTGCCAGAGACAGGGAAAACACAGATACGCAGTATTTT.

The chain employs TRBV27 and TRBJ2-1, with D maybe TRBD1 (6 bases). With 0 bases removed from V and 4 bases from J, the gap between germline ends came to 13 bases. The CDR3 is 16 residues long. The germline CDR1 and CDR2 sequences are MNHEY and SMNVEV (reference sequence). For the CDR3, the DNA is TGTGCCAGCAGTTTATCAAAAGGGGGACCTTACAATGAGCAGTTCTTC. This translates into CASSLSKGGPYNEQFF.

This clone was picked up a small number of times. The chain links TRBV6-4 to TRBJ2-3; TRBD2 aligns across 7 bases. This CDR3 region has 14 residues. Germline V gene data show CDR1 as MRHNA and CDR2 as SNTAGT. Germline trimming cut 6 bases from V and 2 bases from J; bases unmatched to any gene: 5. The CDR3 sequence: CASSALADTDTQYF. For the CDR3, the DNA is TGTGCCAGCAGCGCCCTAGCGGACACAGATACGCAGTATTTT.

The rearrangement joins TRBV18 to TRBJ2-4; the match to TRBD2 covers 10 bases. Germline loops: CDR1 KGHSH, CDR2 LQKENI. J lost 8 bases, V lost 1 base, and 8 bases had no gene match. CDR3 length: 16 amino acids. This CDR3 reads CASSPLLAGEGDIQYF. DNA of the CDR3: TGTGCCAGCTCACCACTTCTAGCGGGAGAGGGGGACATTCAGTACTTC. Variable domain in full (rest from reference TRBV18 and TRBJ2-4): NAGVMQNPRHLVRRRGQEARLRCSPMKGHSHVYWYRQLPEEGLKFMVYLQKENIIDESGMPKERFSAEFPKEGPSILRIQQVVRGDSAAYFCASSPLLAGEGDIQYFGAGTRLSVL.